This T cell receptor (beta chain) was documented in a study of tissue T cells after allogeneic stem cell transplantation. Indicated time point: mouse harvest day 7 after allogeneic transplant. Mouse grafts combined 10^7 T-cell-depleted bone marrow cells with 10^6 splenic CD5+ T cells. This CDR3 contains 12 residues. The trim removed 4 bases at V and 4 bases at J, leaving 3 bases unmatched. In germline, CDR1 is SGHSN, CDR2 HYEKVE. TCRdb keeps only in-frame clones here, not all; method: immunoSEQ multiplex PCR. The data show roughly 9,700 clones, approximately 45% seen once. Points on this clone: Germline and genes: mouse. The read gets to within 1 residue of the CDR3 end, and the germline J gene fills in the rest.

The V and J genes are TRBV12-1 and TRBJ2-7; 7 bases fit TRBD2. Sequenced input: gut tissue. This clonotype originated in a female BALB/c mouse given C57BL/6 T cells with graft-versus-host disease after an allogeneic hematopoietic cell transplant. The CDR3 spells CASSPGLYEQYF. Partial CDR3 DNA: TGTGCCAGCTCCCCGGGACTGTATGAACAGTAC.